The 23 T cell receptor beta chains below all came from one sample that was sequenced in a study of response to subunit inactivated influenza vaccine. A single record per CDR3 protein comes from TCRdb applying MiXCR to the RT-PCR reads. The data hold roughly 620,000 distinct CDR3 sequences, with roughly 10% observed a single time. Another study also made use of these data, one on T cells expressing NK-cell markers. That paper adds: The authors made TCR beta cDNA libraries by 5'RACE template switching. This switching added a universal primer site and UMIs.

Sequenced material: PBMCs from blood, taken on the day of vaccination. All receptors come from a man aged 50 or older who received an inactivated influenza vaccine.

This clonotype was seen more than once but under ten times. This sequence may be a read error, since a much larger clone differs from it by one base. This chain joins TRBV30 and TRBJ1-1; D remains unclear. Germline V gene lookup returns CDR1 GTSNPN and CDR2 SVGIG (reference sequence). The CDR3 covers 11 residues. V lost 0 bases to trimming and J lost 4 bases, with 3 bases between them. The CDR3 here is CAWSVFTEAFF. The CDR3 nucleotides are TGTGCCTGGAGTGTATTCACTGAAGCTTTCTTT.

This clonotype has only a few counts. The V call is TRBV5-5, the J call TRBJ2-3; TRBD1 matches 7 bases. Germline V gene sequence: CDR1 SGHKS, CDR2 YYEKEE (reference sequence). This CDR3 is built from 16 residues. The ends lost 4 bases at V and 5 bases at J; junction bases unmatched: 13. CDR3 sequence: CASSALGQPTLDTQYF. The CDR3 region has the DNA TGTGCCAGCAGCGCGCTGGGACAGCCCACTTTAGATACGCAGTATTTT.

This chain uses TRBV7-2 with TRBJ2-7; the match to TRBD2 covers 8 bases. With 1 base clipped from V and 6 bases from J, the junction kept 5 bases outside the gene matches. The CDR3 is made up of 14 amino acids. The V gene's germline CDR1 is SGHTA and CDR2 FQGNSA. The CDR3 protein is CASSLVGRASEQYF. CDR3 nucleotides: TGTGCCAGCAGCTTAGTCGGGAGGGCCTCCGAGCAGTACTTC.

The chain recombines TRBV29-1 with TRBJ2-5; perhaps TRBD2 as D (6 bases). V was trimmed by 4 bases and J by 1 base, leaving 16 bases between them. Germline CDR1 reads SQVTM; CDR2 reads ANQGSEA. CDR3 length: 15 amino acids. CDR3 coding DNA: TGCAGCGTTGTTCGGGGGTTTCTTGGCCAAGAGACCCAGTACTTC. Its translation: CSVVRGFLGQETQYF. The entire variable domain, with the rest obtained from reference TRBV29-1 and TRBJ2-5, is as follows: SAVISQKPSRDICQRGTSLTIQCQVDSQVTMMFWYRQQPGQSLTLIATANQGSEATYESGFVIDKFPISRPNLTFSTLTVSNMSPEDSSIYLCSVVRGFLGQETQYFGPGTRLLVL.

This clonotype was seen only a few times. This chain's CDR3 is CSANPPAGGYRNEQFF. In DNA form, the CDR3 reads TGCAGTGCTAATCCCCCCGCGGGAGGGTACAGGAATGAGCAGTTCTTC. The chain has TRBV20-1 and TRBJ2-1; 9 positions agree with TRBD2. The CDR3 totals 16 residues. Looked up from germline, CDR1 is DFQATT and CDR2 is SNEGSKA (reference sequence). The trim removed 4 bases at V and 7 bases at J, leaving 14 bases unmatched.

The chain couples TRBV24-1 to TRBJ2-3; D not certain. The CDR3 has 13 amino acids. The ends were cut back, 5 bases at V and 2 bases at J, with 7 bases in the middle. The germline V gene has CDR1 KGHDR and CDR2 SFDVKD. The CDR3 here is CATSGHPTDTQYF. CDR3 DNA sequence: TGTGCCACCAGTGGGCACCCCACAGATACGCAGTATTTT.

The chain employs TRBV20-1 and TRBJ2-3, with 12 positions matching TRBD2. V lost 3 bases and J lost 6; bases outside the gene matches: 7. CDR1 DFQATT and CDR2 SNEGSKA come from the germline V gene (reference sequence). This CDR3 is 15 amino acids long. The CDR3 sequence: CSASKTSGSQDTQYF. Written as DNA, the CDR3 is TGCAGTGCTAGTAAGACTAGCGGGAGTCAGGATACGCAGTATTTT.

This clonotype was seen repeatedly, ten times or more. V is TRBV4-2 and J is TRBJ2-3; no definite D call. The CDR3 loop spans 15 amino acids. The V end lost 1 base, the J end lost 5 bases, and 13 bases lay between the germline ends. Germline-derived CDR1 and CDR2 are LGHNA and YNFKEQ. Written as DNA, the CDR3 is TGTGCCAGCAGCCAAGGCGTGGATAGCTTAGATACGCAGTATTTT. It is translated as CASSQGVDSLDTQYF.

As concerns this clonotype: One end of the junction does not line up with germline, which may come from a read error. The chain carries TRBV12-3 or TRBV12-4 and TRBJ2-1; no clear D. This CDR3 is 15 amino acids long. The CDR3 DNA sequence: TGTGCCAGCAGCCCCAGACTGCTACCCTACAATGAGCGGTTCTTC. Encoded protein: CASSPRLLPYNERFF.

This clonotype was recorded many times. This sequence joins TRBV24-1 and TRBJ2-1; D is perhaps TRBD2 (6 bases). Per the germline V gene, CDR1 is KGHDR and CDR2 is SFDVKD. V was pared by 3 bases and J by 6 bases, with 8 bases between. The CDR3 is 13 residues long. CDR3 sequence (DNA): TGTGCCACCAGTGATGCGGGATTCAATGAGCAGTTCTTC. Amino acids: CATSDAGFNEQFF.

This clonotype was counted between two and nine times. The genes are TRBV10-3 and TRBJ2-5, with D perhaps being TRBD1 or TRBD2 (5 bases each). In germline, CDR1 is ENHRY, CDR2 SYGVKD. Trimming took off 5 bases at V and 2 bases at J, with 15 bases between the two ends. The CDR3 length is 15 residues. The CDR3 loop reads CAISPGIGEQETQYF. The CDR3 region has the DNA TGTGCCATCAGTCCCGGTATAGGGGAGCAAGAGACCCAGTACTTC.

This clonotype was observed a handful of times. V and J are TRBV7-2 and TRBJ2-2, with 8 bases fitting TRBD2. Germline values: CDR1 SGHTA, CDR2 FQGNSA. V was pared by 4 bases and J by 9 bases, with 7 bases of the junction left unmatched. This CDR3 is built from 14 residues. The CDR3 nucleotides read TGTGCCAGCAGCTCGGGGGGGGTCGTACGGGAGCTGTTTTTT. It encodes CASSSGGVVRELFF.

With respect to this clonotype: Since no conserved phenylalanine or tryptophan closes the CDR3, a read error is the likely cause. The gene calls are TRBV7-6 and TRBJ2-7; D possibly matches TRBD1 or TRBD2 (5 bases each). The V gene lost 5 bases and the J gene lost 0 bases, with 20 bases spanning the gap. CDR1 is SGHVS and CDR2 is FNYEAQ in the germline V gene. This CDR3 has 17 residues. The CDR3 here is CASSPRDGIFSSYEQYI. CDR3 DNA: TGTGCCAGCAGCCCCCGGGACGGAATATTTTCCTCCTACGAGCAGTACATC.

This clonotype was observed a handful of times. The chain combines TRBV27 with TRBJ2-1; a possible D gene is TRBD2 (5 bases). The V and J ends lost 5 bases and 9 bases respectively, with 11 bases between them. This CDR3 has 12 amino acids. Germline assignment: CDR1 MNHEY and CDR2 SMNVEV (reference sequence). CDR3 DNA sequence: TGTGCCAGCAGTCCCCTACGGGGTGAGCAGTTCTTC. Translated, it gives CASSPLRGEQFF.

CDR3 DNA: TGCAGCGTTGCCCACCCGGGTTACACTGAAGCTTTCTTT. Protein product: CSVAHPGYTEAFF. The chain carries TRBV29-1 and TRBJ1-1, with no clear D. Germline assignment: CDR1 SQVTM and CDR2 ANQGSEA. This CDR3 region has 13 residues. Trimming left V 4 bases short and J 3 bases short, with 12 bases between.

This clonotype occurred a few times. The chain is built from TRBV12-3 or TRBV12-4 and TRBJ2-1, with 8 nucleotides matching TRBD2. The CDR3 runs 15 residues. The junction had 10 bases not matched to a gene; V was cut back by 8 bases and J by 4 bases. This CDR3 is CASASGLAGYNEQFF. The CDR3 DNA reads TGTGCCAGCGCCTCCGGACTAGCAGGATACAATGAGCAGTTCTTC.

A few counts support this clonotype. This chain uses TRBV3-1 with TRBJ2-1; D gene unclear. Trimming pared 0 bases from V and 8 bases from J, leaving 8 bases between. This CDR3 region has 13 residues. The V gene's germline CDR1 is LGHDT and CDR2 YNNKEL (reference sequence). The chain's CDR3 is CASSQDPRYEQFF. The CDR3 DNA is TGTGCCAGCAGCCAAGACCCCCGCTATGAGCAGTTCTTC.

This clonotype was counted ten times or more. The V gene is TRBV28, the J gene TRBJ2-3; 9 bases match TRBD2. Losses at the gene ends were 2 bases for V and 0 bases for J; bases not matched to a gene: 0. The CDR3 has 15 amino acids. The germline CDR1 and CDR2 sequences are MDHEN and SYDVKM. CDR3 coding DNA: TGTGCCAGCAGTTTAGCGGGAGGGAGCACAGATACGCAGTATTTT. It encodes CASSLAGGSTDTQYF.

This chain connects TRBV15 to TRBJ2-7; unclear D gene. V lost 5 bases to trimming and J lost 3 bases, with 11 bases between them. The CDR3 covers 13 residues. Germline values: CDR1 LNHNV, CDR2 YYDKDF (reference sequence). CDR3 sequence reads: CATSSRRLYEQYF. The CDR3, as DNA: TGTGCCACCAGCTCCCGGCGCCTCTACGAGCAGTACTTC.

This clonotype was seen ten or more times. J is TRBJ1-4 and V is TRBV13; TRBD1 agrees at 8 bases. Germline CDR1 reads PRHDT; CDR2 reads FYEKMQ (reference sequence). The CDR3 length is 14 residues. The V segment lost 0 bases and the J segment 7 bases; nucleotides outside the gene matches: 1. The CDR3 nucleotides are TGTGCCAGCAGCTTAGGAGGGACAGGTGAAAAACTGTTTTTT. This encodes CASSLGGTGEKLFF.

The gene calls are TRBV4-3 and TRBJ2-2, with 8 positions matching TRBD1. CDR1 is LGHNA, CDR2 YSLEER, per germline. Losses at the gene ends were 1 base for V and 1 base for J; bases not matched to a gene: 11. The CDR3 covers 19 residues. The CDR3 DNA reads TGCGCCAGCAGCCAAGTTTTGGGGGCCGGGACAGGGAACACCGGGGAGCTGTTTTTT. It yields the protein CASSQVLGAGTGNTGELFF.

In this sample, this clonotype turned up many times. The rearrangement joins TRBV7-8 to TRBJ2-3; a weak D match, TRBD2 (5 bases). The V and J ends lost 5 bases and 2 bases respectively, with 17 bases between them. The V gene's germline CDR1 is SGHVS and CDR2 FQNEAQ. The CDR3 has 16 amino acids. In DNA, the CDR3 is TGTGCCAGCAGCCGAGCTGCTAGCAGGTACACAGATACGCAGTATTTT. It encodes CASSRAASRYTDTQYF.

This clonotype turned up a few times. The chain uses TRBV18 and TRBJ2-4; a weak D match, TRBD1 (6 bases). Trimming pared 6 bases from V and 0 bases from J, leaving 12 bases between. There are 15 residues in the CDR3. Germline CDR1 reads KGHSH; CDR2 reads LQKENI. CDR3 coding DNA: TGTGCCAGCTCCCCCGGACAGATAGCCAAAAACATTCAGTACTTC. Encoded protein: CASSPGQIAKNIQYF. Supplemented by reference TRBV18 and TRBJ2-4, the full variable domain reads NAGVMQNPRHLVRRRGQEARLRCSPMKGHSHVYWYRQLPEEGLKFMVYLQKENIIDESGMPKERFSAEFPKEGPSILRIQQVVRGDSAAYFCASSPGQIAKNIQYFGAGTRLSVL.